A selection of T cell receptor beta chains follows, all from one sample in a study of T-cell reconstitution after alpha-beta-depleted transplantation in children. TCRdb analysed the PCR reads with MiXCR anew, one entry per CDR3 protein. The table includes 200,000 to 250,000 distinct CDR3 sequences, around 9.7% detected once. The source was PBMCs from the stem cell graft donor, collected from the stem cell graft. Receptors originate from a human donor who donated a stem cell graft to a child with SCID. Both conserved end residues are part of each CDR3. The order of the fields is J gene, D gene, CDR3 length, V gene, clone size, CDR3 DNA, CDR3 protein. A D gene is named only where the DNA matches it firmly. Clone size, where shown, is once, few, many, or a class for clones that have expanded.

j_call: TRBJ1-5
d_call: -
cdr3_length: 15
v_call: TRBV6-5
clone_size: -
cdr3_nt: TGTGCCAGCAGTTACTCGGTGGGACACAATCAGCCCCAGCATTTT
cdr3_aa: CASSYSVGHNQPQHF

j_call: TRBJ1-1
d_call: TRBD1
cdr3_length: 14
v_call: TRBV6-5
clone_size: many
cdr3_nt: TGTGCCAGCAGTTACTCAGGGGGCGTCACTGAAGCTTTCTTT
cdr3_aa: CASSYSGGVTEAFF

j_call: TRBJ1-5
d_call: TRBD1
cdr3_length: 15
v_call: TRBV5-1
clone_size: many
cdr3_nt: TGCGCCAGCAGCTTCACAGGGGGCAATGATCAGCCCCAGCATTTT
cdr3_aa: CASSFTGGNDQPQHF

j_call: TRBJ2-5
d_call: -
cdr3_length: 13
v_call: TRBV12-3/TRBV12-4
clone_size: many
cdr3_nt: TGTGCCAGCGGCCAGGCGGTTCAAGAGACCCAGTACTTC
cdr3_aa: CASGQAVQETQYF

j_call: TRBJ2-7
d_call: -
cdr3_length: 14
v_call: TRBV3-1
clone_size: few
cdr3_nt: TGTGCCAGCAGCCAAGAGGGATGGCAGGGCGAGCAGTACTTC
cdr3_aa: CASSQEGWQGEQYF

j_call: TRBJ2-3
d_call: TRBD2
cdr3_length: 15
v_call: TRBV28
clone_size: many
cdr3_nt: TGTGCCAGCAGTGGACTAGCGGCGACCACAGATACGCAGTATTTT
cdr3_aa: CASSGLAATTDTQYF

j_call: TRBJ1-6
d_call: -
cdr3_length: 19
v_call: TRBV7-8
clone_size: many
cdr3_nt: TGTGCCAGCAGCTTAGGGGCAGGGTGGGGGAGCTCCTATAATTCACCCCTCCACTTT
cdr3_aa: CASSLGAGWGSSYNSPLHF

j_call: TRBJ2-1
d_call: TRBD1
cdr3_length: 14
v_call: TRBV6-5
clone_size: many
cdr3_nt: TGTGCCAGCCTAAGGGGACAGGCCACCAATGAGCAGTTCTTC
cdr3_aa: CASLRGQATNEQFF

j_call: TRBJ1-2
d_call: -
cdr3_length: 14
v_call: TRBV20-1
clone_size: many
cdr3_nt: TGCAGTGCTAGAGACCATCGGTTCTTCTATGGCTACACCTTC
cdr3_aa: CSARDHRFFYGYTF

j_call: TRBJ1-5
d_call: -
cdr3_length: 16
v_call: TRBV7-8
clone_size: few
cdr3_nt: TGTGCCAGCAGCTTAGGGTTGGGGGAAAGGAGTCAGCCCCAGCATTTT
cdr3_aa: CASSLGLGERSQPQHF

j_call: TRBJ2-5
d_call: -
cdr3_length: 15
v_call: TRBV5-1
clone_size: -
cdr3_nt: TGCGCCAGCAGCGCGGGACAGCTGGCCCAAGAGACCCAGTACTTC
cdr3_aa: CASSAGQLAQETQYF

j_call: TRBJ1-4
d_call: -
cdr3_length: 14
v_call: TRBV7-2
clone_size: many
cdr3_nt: TGTGCCAGCAGCTTCTGGGCAACTAATGAAAAACTGTTTTTT
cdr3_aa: CASSFWATNEKLFF

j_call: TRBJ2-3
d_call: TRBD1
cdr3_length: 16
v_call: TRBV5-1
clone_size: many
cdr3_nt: TGCGCCAGCAGCTTGGCCCGGACAGGGGACCCAGATACGCAGTATTTT
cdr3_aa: CASSLARTGDPDTQYF

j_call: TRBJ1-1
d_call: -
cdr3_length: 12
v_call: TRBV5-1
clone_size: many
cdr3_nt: TGCGCCAGCAGCATAGACAGTTCTGAAGCTTTCTTT
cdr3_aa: CASSIDSSEAFF

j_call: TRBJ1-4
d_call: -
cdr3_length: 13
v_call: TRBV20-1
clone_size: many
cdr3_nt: TGCAGTGCTACCCTGGGGGGGAATGAAAAACTGTTTTTT
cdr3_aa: CSATLGGNEKLFF

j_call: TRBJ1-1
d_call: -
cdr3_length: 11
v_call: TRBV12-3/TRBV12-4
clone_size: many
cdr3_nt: TGTGCCAGCACCATTAGCGCTGAAGCTTTCTTT
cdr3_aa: CASTISAEAFF

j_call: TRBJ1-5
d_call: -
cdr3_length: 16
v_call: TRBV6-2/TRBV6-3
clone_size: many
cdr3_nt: TGTGCCAGCAGTTACCCGGCAGGGCGAAGCAATCAGCCCCAGCATTTT
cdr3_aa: CASSYPAGRSNQPQHF

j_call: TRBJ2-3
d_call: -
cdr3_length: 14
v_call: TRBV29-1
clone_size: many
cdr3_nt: TGCAGCGTCGCTTGGGGGGGCCCCCCAGATACGCAGTATTTT
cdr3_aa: CSVAWGGPPDTQYF

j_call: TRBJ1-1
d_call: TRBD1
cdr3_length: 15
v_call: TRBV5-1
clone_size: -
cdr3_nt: TGCGCCAGCAGGGAAGACAGGGATCTGGACACTGAAGCCTTCTTT
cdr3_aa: CASREDRDLDTEAFF

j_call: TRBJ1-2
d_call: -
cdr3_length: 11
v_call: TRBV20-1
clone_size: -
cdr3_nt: TGCAGTGCTAGAGTAGGCTATGGCTACACCTTC
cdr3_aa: CSARVGYGYTF

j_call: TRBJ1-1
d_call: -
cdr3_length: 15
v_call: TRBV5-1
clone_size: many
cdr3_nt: TGCGCCAGCAGCTTGCGGCCAGAGTTGAACACTGAAGCTTTCTTT
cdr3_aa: CASSLRPELNTEAFF

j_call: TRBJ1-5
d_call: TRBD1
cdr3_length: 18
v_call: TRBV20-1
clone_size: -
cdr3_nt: TGCAGTGCTAGCCCACAGACAGGGAGGTTTATAGGCAATCAGCCCCAGCATTTT
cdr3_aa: CSASPQTGRFIGNQPQHF

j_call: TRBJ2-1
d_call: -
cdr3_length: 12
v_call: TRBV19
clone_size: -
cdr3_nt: TGTGCCAGTATTGGCACCGGCAATGAGCAGTTCTTC
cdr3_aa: CASIGTGNEQFF

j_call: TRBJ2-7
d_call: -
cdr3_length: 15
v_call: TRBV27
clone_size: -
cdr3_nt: TGTGCCGGCCCGAGACCGGGATGCTGGATCTACGAGCAGTACTTC
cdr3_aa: CAGPRPGCWIYEQYF

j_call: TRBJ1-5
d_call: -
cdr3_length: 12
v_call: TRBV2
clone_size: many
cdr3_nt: TGTGCCAGCAGTGAATACCAGACATCCCAGCATTTT
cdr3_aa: CASSEYQTSQHF

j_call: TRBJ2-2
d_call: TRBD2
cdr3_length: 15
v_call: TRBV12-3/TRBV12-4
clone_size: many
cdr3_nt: TGTGCCAGCAGCCTCGGACTAGCGGGGGCCGGGGAGCTGTTTTTT
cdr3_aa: CASSLGLAGAGELFF

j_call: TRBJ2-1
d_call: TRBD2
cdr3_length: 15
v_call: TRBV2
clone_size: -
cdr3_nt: TGTGCCAGCAGCGGGAGGACACTTTTGGGCAATGAGCAGTTCTTC
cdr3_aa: CASSGRTLLGNEQFF

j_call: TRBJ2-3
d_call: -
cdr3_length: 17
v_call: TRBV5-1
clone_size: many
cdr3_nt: TGCGCCAGCAGCTTGGTCCCTCGGGGGTCTAGGACAGATACGCAGTATTTT
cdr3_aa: CASSLVPRGSRTDTQYF

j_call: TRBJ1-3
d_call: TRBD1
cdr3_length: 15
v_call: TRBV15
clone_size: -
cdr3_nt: TGTGCCACCAGCAGAACAGGGGGCTCTGGAAACACCATATATTTT
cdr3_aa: CATSRTGGSGNTIYF

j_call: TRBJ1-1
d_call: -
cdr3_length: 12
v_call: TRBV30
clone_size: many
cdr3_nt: TGTGCCTGGAGCGACTGGTCCACTGAAGCTTTCTTT
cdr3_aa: CAWSDWSTEAFF

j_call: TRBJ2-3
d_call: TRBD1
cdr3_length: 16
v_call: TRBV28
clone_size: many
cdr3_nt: TGTGCCAGCAGCCCCCAGGGGGTACCCCTCACAGATACGCAGTATTTT
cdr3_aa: CASSPQGVPLTDTQYF

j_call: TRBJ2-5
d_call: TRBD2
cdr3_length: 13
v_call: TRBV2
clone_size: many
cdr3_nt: TGTGCCAGCAGTTGGACTAGGTCAGAGACCCAGTACTTC
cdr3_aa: CASSWTRSETQYF

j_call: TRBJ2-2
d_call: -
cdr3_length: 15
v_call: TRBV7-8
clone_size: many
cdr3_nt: TGTGCCAGCAGCTTAGGTGGGCTGAACACCGGGGAGCTGTTTTTT
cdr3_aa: CASSLGGLNTGELFF

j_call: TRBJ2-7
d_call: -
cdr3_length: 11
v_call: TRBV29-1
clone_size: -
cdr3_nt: TGCAGCGTTGGTAACTCCTACGAGCAGTACTTC
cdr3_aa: CSVGNSYEQYF

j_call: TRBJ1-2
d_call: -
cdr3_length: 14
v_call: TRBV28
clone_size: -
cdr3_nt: TGTGCCAGCAGTTTAGACAGGACCCACTATGGCTACACCTTC
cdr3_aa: CASSLDRTHYGYTF

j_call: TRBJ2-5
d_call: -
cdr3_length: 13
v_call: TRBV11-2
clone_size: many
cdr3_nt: TGTGCCAGCAGCTTATCCCCCGAAGAGACCCAGTACTTC
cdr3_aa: CASSLSPEETQYF

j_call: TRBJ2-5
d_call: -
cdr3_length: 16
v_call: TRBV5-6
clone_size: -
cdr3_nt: TGTGCCAGCAGCCCCAGGGTAAAGAGGCCGGTGGAGACCCAGTACTTC
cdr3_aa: CASSPRVKRPVETQYF

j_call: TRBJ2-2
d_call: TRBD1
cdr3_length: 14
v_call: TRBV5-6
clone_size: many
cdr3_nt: TGTGCCAGCTCCCGGGACAGTCAAACCGGGGAGCTGTTTTTT
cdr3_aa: CASSRDSQTGELFF

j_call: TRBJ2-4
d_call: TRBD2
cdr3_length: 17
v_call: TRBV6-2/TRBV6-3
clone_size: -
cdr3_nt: TGTGCCAGCAGTCACTTCAGCGGGGGGGTAGCCAAAAACATTCAGTACTTC
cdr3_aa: CASSHFSGGVAKNIQYF

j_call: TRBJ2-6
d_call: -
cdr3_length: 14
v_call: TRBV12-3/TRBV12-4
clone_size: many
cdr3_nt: TGTGCCAGCAGACTACTAGCTGGGGCCAACGTCCTGACTTTC
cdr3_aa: CASRLLAGANVLTF

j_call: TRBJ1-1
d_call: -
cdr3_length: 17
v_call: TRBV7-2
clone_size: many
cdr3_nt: TGTGCCAGCAGCTTAGCTGGCGGCGCCCTCGGAAAGGCTGAAGCTTTCTTT
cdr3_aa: CASSLAGGALGKAEAFF

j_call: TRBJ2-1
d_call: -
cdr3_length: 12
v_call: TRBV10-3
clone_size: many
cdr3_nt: TGTGCCATCAGTGAGTCGGACAATGAGCAGTTCTTC
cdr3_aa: CAISESDNEQFF

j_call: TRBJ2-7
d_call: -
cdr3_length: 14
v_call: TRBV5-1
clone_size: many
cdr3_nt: TGCGCCAGCAGTCGGACTGGGGAGCCCTACGAGCAGTACTTC
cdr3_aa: CASSRTGEPYEQYF

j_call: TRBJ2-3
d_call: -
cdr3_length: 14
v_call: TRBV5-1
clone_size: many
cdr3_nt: TGCGCCAGCAGCTTGGACCGAAACACAGATACGCAGTATTTT
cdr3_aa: CASSLDRNTDTQYF